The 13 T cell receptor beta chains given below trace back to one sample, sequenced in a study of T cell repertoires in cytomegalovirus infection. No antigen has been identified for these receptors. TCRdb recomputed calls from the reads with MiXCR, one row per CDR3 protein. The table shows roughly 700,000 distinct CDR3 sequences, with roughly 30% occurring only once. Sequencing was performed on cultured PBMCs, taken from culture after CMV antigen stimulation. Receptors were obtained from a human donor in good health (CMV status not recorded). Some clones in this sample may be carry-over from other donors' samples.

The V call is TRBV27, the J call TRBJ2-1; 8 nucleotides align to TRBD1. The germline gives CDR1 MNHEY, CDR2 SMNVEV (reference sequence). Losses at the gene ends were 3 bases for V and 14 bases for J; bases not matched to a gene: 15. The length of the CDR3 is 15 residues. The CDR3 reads CASSFVTGGMTPEFF. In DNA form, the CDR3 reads TGTGCCAGCAGTTTCGTAACAGGGGGGATGACGCCGGAGTTCTTC.

CDR3 bases: TGTGCCAGCAGCGGACAGACTGGGAACTATGGCTACACCTTC. This encodes CASSGQTGNYGYTF. The chain links TRBV28 to TRBJ1-2, with D maybe TRBD1 (6 bases). Between the trimmed V and J ends, which lost 6 bases and 2 bases, there was a span of 13 bases. The CDR3 extends over 14 amino acids. Germline values: CDR1 MDHEN, CDR2 SYDVKM.

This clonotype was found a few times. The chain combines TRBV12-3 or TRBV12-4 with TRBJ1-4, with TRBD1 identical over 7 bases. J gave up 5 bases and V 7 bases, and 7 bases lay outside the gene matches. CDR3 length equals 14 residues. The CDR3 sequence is CASTRGQTNEKLFF. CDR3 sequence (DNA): TGTGCCAGCACCAGGGGACAGACGAATGAAAAACTGTTTTTT.

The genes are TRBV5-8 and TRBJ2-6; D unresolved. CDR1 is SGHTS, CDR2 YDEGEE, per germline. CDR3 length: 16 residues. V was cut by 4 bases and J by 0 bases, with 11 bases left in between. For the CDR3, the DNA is TGTGCCAGCAGCGGACGGCTAAGCTCTGGGGCCAACGTCCTGACTTTC. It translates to CASSGRLSSGANVLTF. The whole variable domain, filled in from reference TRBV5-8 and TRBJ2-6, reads EAGVTQSPTHLIKTRGQQATLRCSPISGHTSVYWYQQALGLGLQFLLWYDEGEERNRGNFPPRFSGRQFPNYSSELNVNALELEDSALYLCASSGRLSSGANVLTFGAGSRLTVL.

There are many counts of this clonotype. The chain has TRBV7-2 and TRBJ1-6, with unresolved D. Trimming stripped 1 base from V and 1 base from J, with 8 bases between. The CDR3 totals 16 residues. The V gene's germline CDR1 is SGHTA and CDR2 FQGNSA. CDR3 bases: TGTGCCAGCAGCTTAGGAAGGGAATCCTATAATTCACCCCTCCACTTT. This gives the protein CASSLGRESYNSPLHF.

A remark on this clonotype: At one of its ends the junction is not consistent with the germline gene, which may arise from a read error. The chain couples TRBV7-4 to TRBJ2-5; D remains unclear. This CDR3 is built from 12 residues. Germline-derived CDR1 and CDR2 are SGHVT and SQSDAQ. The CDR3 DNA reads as TGTTCCAGCAATACGGCCGTCGAGACCCAGTACTTC. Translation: CSSNTAVETQYF.

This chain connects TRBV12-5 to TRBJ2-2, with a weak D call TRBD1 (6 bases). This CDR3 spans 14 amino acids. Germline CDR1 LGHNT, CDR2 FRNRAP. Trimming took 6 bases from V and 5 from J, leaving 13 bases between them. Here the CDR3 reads CASGNRVGTGELFF. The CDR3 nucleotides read TGTGCTAGTGGGAACAGGGTTGGAACCGGGGAGCTGTTTTTT.

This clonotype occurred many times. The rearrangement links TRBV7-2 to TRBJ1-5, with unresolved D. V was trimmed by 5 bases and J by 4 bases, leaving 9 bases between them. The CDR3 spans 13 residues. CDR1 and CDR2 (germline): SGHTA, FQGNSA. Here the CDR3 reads CASSPDPNQPQHF. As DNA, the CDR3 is TGTGCCAGCAGCCCGGACCCGAATCAGCCCCAGCATTTT.

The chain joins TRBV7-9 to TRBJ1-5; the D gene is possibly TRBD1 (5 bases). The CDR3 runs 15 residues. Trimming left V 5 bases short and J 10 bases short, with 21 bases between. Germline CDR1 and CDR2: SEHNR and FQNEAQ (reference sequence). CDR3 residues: CASSPAFGAGSPQHF. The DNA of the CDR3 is TGTGCCAGCAGCCCAGCGTTTGGGGCCGGGTCCCCCCAGCATTTT.

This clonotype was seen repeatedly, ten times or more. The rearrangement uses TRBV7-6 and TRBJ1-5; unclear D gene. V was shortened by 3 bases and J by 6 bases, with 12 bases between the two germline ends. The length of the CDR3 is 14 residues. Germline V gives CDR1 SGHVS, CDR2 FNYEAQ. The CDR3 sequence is CASSFSSEGQPQHF. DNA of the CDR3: TGTGCCAGCAGCTTTTCGTCAGAAGGTCAGCCCCAGCATTTT.

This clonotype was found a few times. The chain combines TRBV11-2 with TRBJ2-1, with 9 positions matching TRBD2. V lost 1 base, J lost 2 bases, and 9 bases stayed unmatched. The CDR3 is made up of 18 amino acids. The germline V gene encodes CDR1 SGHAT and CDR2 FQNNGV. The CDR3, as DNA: TGTGCCAGCAGCTTAGGGCGACTAGCGGAGGGTCCCTACAATGAGCAGTTCTTC. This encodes CASSLGRLAEGPYNEQFF. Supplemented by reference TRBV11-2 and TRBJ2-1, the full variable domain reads EAGVAQSPRYKIIEKRQSVAFWCNPISGHATLYWYQQILGQGPKLLIQFQNNGVVDDSQLPKDRFSAERLKGVDSTLKIQPAKLEDSAVYLCASSLGRLAEGPYNEQFFGPGTRLTVL.

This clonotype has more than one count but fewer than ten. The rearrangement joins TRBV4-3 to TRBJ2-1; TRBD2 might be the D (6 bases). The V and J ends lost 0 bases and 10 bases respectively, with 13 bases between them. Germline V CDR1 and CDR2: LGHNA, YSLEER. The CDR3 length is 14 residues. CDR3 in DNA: TGCGCCAGCAGCCAAGATGTGGAAGGACTAGAGCAGTTCTTC. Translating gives CASSQDVEGLEQFF.

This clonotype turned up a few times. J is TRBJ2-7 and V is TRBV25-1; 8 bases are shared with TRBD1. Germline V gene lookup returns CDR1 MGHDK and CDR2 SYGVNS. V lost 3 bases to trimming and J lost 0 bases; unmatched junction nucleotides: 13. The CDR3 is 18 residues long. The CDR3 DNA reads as TGTGCCAGCAGTGAGATAGTTCAGGGGGCTCAAGACTCCTACGAGCAGTACTTC. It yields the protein CASSEIVQGAQDSYEQYF.